The 4 T cell receptor beta chains given below trace back to one sample, sequenced in a study of T cells in narcolepsy. This table comes from immunoSEQ multiplex PCR, and its TCRdb copy is limited to in-frame clones, with some not included. The table includes some 15,000 clones, over 55% detected once. Sequencing was done on a sample of CD45RA- memory CD8+ T cells from PBMCs. The receptor source for this set is a human donor with narcolepsy.

This clone is a singleton in its sample. The CDR3 region is CASSMWGNGYEQYF. DNA of the CDR3: TGTGCCAGTAGTATGTGGGGGAACGGCTACGAGCAGTACTTC. The chain couples TRBV19 to TRBJ2-5; D is possibly TRBD1 or TRBD2 (5 bases each). The assigned J gene may be wrong: the sequence end matches TRBJ2-7 better. The CDR3 contains 14 residues. The germline V gene encodes CDR1 LNHDA and CDR2 SQIVND (reference sequence).

The sample holds one count of this clone. This rearrangement joins TRBV6-1 to TRBJ2-7; tentatively, D is TRBD2 (5 bases). Germline V gene data show CDR1 as MNHNS and CDR2 as SASEGT. The length of the CDR3 is 12 residues. V was cut by 2 bases and J by 4 bases, with 6 bases left in between. The CDR3 loop reads CASSEPGYEQYF. CDR3 sequence (DNA): TGTGCCAGCAGTGAACCGGGATACGAGCAGTACTTC.

This chain joins TRBV27 and TRBJ1-1; D remains ambiguous. V lost 4 bases and J 1 base, leaving 7 bases between the germline ends. The CDR3 is 13 residues long. CDR1 is MNHEY, CDR2 SMNVEV, per germline (reference sequence). This chain's CDR3 is CASSYTQNTEAFF. DNA of the CDR3: TGTGCCAGCAGTTACACCCAGAACACTGAAGCTTTCTTT.

The chain joins TRBV6-5 to TRBJ1-1; 12 bases match TRBD1. This CDR3 has 15 residues. Unmatched junction bases numbered 5, after V lost 2 bases and J lost 7 bases. Germline-derived CDR1 and CDR2 are MNHEY and SVGAGI. This CDR3 is CASSYPGTGGNEAFF. CDR3 nucleotide sequence: TGTGCCAGCAGTTACCCCGGGACAGGGGGCAATGAAGCTTTCTTT.